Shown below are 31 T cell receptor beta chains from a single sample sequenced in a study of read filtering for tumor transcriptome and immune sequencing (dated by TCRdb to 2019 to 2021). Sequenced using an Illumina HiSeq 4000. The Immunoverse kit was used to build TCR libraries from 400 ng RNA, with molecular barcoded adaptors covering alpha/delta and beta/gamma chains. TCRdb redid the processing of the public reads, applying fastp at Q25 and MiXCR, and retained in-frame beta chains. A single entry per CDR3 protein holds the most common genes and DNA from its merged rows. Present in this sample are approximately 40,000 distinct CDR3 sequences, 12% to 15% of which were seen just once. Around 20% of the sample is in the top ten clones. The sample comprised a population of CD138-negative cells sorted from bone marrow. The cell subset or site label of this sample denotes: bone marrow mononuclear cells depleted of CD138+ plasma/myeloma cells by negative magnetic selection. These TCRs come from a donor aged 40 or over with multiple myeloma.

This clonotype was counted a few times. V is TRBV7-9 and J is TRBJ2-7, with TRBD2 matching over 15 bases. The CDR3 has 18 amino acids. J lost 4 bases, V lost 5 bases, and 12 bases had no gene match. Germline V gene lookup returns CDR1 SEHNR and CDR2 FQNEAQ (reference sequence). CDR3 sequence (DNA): TGTGCCAGCAGCCCCCGAGTCCCGGGACTAGCGGGGGGATACGAGCAGTACTTC. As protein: CASSPRVPGLAGGYEQYF.

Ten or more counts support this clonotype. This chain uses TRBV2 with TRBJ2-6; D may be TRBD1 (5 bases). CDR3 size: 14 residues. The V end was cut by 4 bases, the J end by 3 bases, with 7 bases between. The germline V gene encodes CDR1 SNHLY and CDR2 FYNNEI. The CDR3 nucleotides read TGTGCCAGCAGTGCAGGGATTGGGGCCAACGTCCTGACTTTC. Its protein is CASSAGIGANVLTF.

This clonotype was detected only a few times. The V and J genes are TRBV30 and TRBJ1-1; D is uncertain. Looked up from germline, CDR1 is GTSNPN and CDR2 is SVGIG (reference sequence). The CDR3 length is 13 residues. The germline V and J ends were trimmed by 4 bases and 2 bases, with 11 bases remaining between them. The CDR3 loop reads CAWTWTRNTEAFF. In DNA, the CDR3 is TGTGCCTGGACCTGGACCCGAAACACTGAAGCTTTCTTT.

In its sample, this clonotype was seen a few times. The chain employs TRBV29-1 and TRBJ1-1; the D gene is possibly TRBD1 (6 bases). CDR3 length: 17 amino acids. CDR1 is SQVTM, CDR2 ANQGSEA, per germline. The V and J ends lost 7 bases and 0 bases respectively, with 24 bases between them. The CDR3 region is CSAGGHREESVNTEAFF. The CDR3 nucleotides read TGCAGCGCTGGCGGCCACAGGGAAGAGTCTGTGAACACTGAAGCTTTCTTT. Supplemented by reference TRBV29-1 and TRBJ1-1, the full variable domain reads SAVISQKPSRDICQRGTSLTIQCQVDSQVTMMFWYRQQPGQSLTLIATANQGSEATYESGFVIDKFPISRPNLTFSTLTVSNMSPEDSSIYLCSAGGHREESVNTEAFFGQGTRLTVV.

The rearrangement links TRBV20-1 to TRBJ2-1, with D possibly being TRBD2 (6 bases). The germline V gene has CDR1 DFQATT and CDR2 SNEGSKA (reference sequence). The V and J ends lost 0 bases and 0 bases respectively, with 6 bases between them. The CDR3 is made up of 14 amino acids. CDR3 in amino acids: CSARDGSSYNEQFF. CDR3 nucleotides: TGCAGTGCTAGAGACGGGAGCTCCTACAATGAGCAGTTCTTC.

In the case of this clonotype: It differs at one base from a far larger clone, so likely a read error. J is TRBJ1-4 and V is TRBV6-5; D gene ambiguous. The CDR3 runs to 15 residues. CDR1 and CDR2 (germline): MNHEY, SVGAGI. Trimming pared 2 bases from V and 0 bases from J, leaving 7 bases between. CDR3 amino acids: CASSYLGTTNEKLFF. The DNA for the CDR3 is TGTGCCAGCAGTTACCTGGGGACAACTAATGAAAAACTGTTTTTT.

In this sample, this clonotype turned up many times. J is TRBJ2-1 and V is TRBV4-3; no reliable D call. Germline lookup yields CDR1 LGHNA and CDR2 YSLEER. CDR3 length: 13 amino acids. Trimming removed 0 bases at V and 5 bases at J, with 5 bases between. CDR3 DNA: TGCGCCAGCAGCCAAGAACCACACAATGAGCAGTTCTTC. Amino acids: CASSQEPHNEQFF.

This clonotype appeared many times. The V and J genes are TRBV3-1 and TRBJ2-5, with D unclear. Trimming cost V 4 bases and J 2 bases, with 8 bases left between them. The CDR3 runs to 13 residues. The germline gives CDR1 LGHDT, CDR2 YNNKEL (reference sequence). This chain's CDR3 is CASSRAGQETQYF. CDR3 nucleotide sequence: TGTGCCAGCAGCCGCGCAGGTCAAGAGACCCAGTACTTC.

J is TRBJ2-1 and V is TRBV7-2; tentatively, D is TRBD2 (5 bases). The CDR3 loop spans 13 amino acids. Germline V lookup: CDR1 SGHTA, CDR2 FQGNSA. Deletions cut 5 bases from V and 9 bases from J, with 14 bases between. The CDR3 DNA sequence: TGTGCCAGCAGCCGGCGCAGGACTTCTGAGCAGTTCTTC. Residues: CASSRRRTSEQFF.

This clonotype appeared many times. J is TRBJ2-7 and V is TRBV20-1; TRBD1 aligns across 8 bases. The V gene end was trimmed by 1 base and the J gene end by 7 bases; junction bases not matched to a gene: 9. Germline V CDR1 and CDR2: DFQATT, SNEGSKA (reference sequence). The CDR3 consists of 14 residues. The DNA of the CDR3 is TGCAGTGCTAGAGGGGGACAGGTCCTTAAGGAGCAGTACTTC. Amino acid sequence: CSARGGQVLKEQYF.

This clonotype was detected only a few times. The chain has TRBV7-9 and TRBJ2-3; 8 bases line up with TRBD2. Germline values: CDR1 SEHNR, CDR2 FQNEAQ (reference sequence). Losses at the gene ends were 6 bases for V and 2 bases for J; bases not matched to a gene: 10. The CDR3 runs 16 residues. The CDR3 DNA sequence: TGTGCCAGCAGTTCATGGGAACTAGCGGTCACAGATACGCAGTATTTT. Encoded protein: CASSSWELAVTDTQYF. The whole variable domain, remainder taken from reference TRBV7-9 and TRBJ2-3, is DTGVSQNPRHKITKRGQNVTFRCDPISEHNRLYWYRQTLGQGPEFLTYFQNEAQLEKSRLLSDRFSAERPKGSFSTLEIQRTEQGDSAMYLCASSSWELAVTDTQYFGPGTRLTVL.

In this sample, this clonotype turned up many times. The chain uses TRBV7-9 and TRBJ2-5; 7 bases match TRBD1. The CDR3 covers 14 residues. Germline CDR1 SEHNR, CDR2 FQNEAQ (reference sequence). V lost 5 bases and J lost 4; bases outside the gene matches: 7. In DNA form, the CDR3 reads TGTGCCAGCAGCGGTCGGACAGGTAGAGAGACCCAGTACTTC. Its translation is CASSGRTGRETQYF.

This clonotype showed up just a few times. CDR3 sequence reads: CASSQEPGRGTDTQYF. The CDR3 bases are TGCGCCAGCAGCCAAGAGCCAGGGAGGGGGACAGATACGCAGTATTTT. The chain carries TRBV4-3 and TRBJ2-3; TRBD2 might be the D (7 bases). V was trimmed by 0 bases and J by 3 bases, leaving 13 bases between them. The CDR3 runs to 16 residues. In germline, CDR1 is LGHNA, CDR2 YSLEER.

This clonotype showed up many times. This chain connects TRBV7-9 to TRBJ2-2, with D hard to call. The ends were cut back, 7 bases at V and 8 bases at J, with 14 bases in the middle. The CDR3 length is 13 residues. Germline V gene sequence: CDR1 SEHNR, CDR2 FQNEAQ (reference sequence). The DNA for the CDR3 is TGTGCCAGCACCCACGGCGAACTTGGGGAGCTGTTTTTT. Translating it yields CASTHGELGELFF.

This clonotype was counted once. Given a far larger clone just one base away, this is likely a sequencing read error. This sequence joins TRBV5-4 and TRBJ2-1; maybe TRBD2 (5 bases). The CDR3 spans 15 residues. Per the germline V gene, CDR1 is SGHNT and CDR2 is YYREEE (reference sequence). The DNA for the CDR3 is TGTGCCAGCAGCTTGGATTTCGGGGTCTACAATGGGCAGTTCTTC. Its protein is CASSLDFGVYNGQFF. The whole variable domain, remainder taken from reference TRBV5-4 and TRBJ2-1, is ETGVTQSPTHLIKTRGQQVTLRCSSQSGHNTVSWYQQALGQGPQFIFQYYREEENGRGNFPPRFSGLQFPNYSSELNVNALELDDSALYLCASSLDFGVYNGQFFGPGTRLTVL.

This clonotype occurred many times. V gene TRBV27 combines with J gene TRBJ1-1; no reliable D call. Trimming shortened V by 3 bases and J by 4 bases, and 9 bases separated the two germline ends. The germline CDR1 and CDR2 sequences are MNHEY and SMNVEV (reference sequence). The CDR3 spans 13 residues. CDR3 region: CASSFWEGTEAFF. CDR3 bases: TGTGCCAGCAGTTTCTGGGAGGGCACTGAAGCTTTCTTT.

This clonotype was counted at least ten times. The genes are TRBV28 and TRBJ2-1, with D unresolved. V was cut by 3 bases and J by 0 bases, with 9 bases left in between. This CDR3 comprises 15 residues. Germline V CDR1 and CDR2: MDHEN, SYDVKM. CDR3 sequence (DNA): TGTGCCAGCAGTTTGGGTCCAAACTCCTACAATGAGCAGTTCTTC. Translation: CASSLGPNSYNEQFF.

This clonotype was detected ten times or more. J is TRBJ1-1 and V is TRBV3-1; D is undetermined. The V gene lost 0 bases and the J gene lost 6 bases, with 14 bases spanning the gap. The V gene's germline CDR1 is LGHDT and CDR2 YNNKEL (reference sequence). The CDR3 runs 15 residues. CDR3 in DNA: TGTGCCAGCAGCCAAGAAGTTCATGGGCTATCTGAAGCTTTCTTT. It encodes CASSQEVHGLSEAFF.

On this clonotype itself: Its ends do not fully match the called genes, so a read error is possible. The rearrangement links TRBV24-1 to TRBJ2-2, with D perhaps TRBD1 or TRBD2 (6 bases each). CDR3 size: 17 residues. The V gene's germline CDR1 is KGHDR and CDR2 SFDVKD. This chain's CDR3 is CATSDLIRGASTGGLFF. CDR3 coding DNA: TGTGCCACCAGTGATTTGATCAGGGGAGCGAGCACCGGGGGGCTGTTTTTT.

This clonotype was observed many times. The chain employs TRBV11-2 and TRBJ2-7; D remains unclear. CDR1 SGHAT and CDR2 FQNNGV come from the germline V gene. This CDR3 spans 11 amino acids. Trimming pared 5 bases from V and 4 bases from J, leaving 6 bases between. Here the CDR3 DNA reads TGTGCCAGCAGCCGGAGTTACGAGCAGTACTTC. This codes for CASSRSYEQYF.

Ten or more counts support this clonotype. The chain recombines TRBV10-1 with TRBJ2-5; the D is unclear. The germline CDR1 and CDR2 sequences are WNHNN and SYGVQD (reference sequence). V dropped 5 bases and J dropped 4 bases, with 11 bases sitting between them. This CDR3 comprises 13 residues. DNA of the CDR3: TGCGCCAGCAGTCGTACCCTCGGAGAGACCCAGTACTTC. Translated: CASSRTLGETQYF.

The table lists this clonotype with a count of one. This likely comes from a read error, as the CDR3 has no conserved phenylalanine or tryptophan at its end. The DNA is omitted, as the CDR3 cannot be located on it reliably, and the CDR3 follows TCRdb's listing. The CDR3 region is CASRGLGRSYNEQIY. This chain uses TRBV28 with TRBJ2-1. Germline CDR1 reads MDHEN; CDR2 reads SYDVKM. From its first to its last residue, the CDR3 has 15 amino acids.

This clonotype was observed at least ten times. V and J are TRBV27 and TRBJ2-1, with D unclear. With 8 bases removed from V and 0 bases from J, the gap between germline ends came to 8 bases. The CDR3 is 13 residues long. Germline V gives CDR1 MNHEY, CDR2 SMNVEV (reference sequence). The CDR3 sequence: CASRQRSYNEQFF. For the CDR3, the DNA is TGTGCCAGCCGGCAGCGCTCCTACAATGAGCAGTTCTTC.

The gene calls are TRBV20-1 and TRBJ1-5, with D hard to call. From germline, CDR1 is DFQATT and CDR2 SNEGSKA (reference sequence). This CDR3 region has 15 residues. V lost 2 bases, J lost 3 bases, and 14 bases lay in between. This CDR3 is CSARIPKRFNQPQHF. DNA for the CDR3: TGCAGTGCTAGAATCCCGAAAAGGTTCAATCAGCCCCAGCATTTT.

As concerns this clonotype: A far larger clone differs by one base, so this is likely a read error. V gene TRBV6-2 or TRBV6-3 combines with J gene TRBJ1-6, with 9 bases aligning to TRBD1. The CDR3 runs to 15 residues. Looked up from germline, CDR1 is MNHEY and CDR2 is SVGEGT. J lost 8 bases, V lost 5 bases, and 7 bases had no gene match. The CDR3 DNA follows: TGTGCCAGCAGTGCTGGGACAGGGAGAGATTCACCCCTCCACTTT. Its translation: CASSAGTGRDSPLHF.

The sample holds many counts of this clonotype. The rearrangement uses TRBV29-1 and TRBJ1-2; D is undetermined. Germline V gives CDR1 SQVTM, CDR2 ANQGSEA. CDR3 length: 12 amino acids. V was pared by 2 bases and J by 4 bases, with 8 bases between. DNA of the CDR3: TGCAGCGTTGAAAAGGGAATCTATGGCTACACCTTC. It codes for CSVEKGIYGYTF.

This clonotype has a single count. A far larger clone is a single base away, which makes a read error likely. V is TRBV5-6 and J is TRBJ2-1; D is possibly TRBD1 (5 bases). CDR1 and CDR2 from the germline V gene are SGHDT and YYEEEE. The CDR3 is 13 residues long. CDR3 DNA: TGCGCCAGCACCCAAGATGGGGCTTTTGAGCAGTTCTTC. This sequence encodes CASTQDGAFEQFF.

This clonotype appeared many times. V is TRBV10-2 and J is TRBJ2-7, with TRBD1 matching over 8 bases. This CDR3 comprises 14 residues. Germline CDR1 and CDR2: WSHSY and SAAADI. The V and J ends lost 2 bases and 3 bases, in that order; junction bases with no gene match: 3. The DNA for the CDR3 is TGCGCCAGCAGTGAGGCAGGGGGCGGCTACGAGCAGTACTTC. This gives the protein CASSEAGGGYEQYF.

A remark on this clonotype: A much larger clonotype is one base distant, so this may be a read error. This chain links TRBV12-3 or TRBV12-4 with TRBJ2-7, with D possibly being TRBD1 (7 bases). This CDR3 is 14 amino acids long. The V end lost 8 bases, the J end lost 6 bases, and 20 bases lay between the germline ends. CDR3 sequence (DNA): TGTGCCAGCTCTCCCCAGGGGGGCCAGGTCGAGCAGTACTTC. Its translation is CASSPQGGQVEQYF.

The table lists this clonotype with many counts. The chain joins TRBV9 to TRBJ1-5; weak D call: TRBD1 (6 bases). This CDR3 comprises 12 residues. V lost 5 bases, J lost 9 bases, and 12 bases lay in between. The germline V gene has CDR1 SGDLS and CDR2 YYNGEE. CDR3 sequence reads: CASSGGGPPQHF. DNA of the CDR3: TGTGCCAGCAGTGGGGGCGGCCCGCCCCAGCATTTT.

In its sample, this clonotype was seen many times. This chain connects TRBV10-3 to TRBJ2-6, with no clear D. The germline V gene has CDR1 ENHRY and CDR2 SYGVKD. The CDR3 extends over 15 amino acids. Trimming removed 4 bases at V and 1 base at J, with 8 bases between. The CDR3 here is CAISGGESGANVLTF. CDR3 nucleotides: TGTGCCATCAGTGGTGGGGAATCTGGGGCCAACGTCCTGACTTTC.